This T cell receptor beta chain comes out of a study of blood T cell repertoires in COVID-19. Whole-study context: From the United States, Italy and Spain came samples of acute and convalescent COVID-19. Nucleic acid was either cDNA or gDNA, and it came from T cells, B-cell-depleted T cells, or PBMCs.

Germline V CDR1 and CDR2: SGHTA, FQGNSA. Deletions cut 2 bases from V and 3 bases from J, with 10 bases between. The CDR3 extends over 14 amino acids. Cohorts were determined from participant-reported clinical history. Per the authors' pipeline: Researchers report that nucleated cell counts were estimated from reference gene primer amplification. The assay was immunoSEQ multiplex PCR, and TCRdb's table has in-frame clones only and misses some. That table is the source of V, J and clone size, and D and trimming were worked out from the DNA. Counted here are under 150,000 clones, more than 75% occurring once; the ten biggest clones make up 0.95% to 1.5%.

The sequence derives from a woman in her 30s with acute COVID-19. The sequenced sample was PBMCs or T cells enriched from blood (not recorded which). The rearrangement joins TRBV7-2 to TRBJ1-1; D is ambiguous. CDR3 DNA: TGTGCCAGCAGCTTAAGCGGCAGTCACACTGAAGCTTTCTTT. Translated, it gives CASSLSGSHTEAFF.